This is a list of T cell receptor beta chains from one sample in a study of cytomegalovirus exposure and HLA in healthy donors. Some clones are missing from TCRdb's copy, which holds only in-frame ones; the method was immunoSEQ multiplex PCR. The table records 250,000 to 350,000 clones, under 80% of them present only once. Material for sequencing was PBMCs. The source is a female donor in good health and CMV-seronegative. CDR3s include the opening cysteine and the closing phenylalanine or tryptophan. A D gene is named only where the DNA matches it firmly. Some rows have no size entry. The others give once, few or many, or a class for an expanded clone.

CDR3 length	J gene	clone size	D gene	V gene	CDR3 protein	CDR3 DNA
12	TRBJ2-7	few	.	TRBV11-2	CASTAGGYEQYF	TGTGCCAGCACCGCCGGAGGCTACGAGCAGTACTTC
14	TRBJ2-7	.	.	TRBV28	CASSPRLTLYEQYF	TGTGCCAGCAGTCCCAGACTCACCCTCTACGAGCAGTACTTC
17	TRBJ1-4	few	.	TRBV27	CASSLRRDGRGKEKLFF	TGTGCCAGCAGTTTAAGGAGGGACGGCCGAGGGAAAGAAAAACTGTTTTTT
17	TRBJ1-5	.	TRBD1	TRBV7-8	CASSLRAGTVLNQPQHF	TGTGCCAGCAGCTTAAGGGCAGGGACAGTGCTCAATCAGCCCCAGCATTTT
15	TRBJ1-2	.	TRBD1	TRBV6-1	CASSEAGQGTLPYTF	TGTGCCAGCAGTGAAGCGGGACAGGGGACCCTCCCCTACACCTTC
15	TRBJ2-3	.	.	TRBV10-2	CASKRRLESTDTQYF	TGCGCCAGCAAACGGAGACTAGAGAGTACAGATACGCAGTATTTT
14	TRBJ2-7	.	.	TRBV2	CASTPRKSSYEQYF	TGTGCCAGCACCCCGAGGAAAAGCTCCTACGAGCAGTACTTC
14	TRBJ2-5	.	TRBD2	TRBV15	CATSIGLVGETQYF	TGTGCCACCAGCATTGGACTAGTCGGAGAGACCCAGTACTTC
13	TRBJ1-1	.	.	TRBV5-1	CASSLKGGTEAFF	TGCGCCAGCAGCCTGAAAGGAGGGACTGAAGCTTTCTTT
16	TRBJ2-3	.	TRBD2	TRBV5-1	CASSFTSGGVADTQYF	TGCGCCAGCAGCTTTACTAGCGGGGGAGTGGCAGATACGCAGTATTTT
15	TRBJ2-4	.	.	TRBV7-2	CASSLEQGQTNIQYF	TGTGCCAGCAGCTTAGAACAGGGTCAAACGAACATTCAGTACTTC
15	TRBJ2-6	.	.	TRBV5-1	CASSFDSSGANVLTF	TGCGCCAGCAGCTTTGACAGCTCTGGGGCCAACGTCCTGACTTTC
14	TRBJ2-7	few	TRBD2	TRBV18	CASSIAGHNTEQYF	TGTGCCAGCTCAATAGCGGGGCACAATACCGAGCAGTACTTC
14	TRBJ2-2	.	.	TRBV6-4	CASSEEPGTGELFF	TGTGCCAGCAGTGAAGAACCGGGAACCGGGGAGCTGTTTTTT
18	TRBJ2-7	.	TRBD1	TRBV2	CASSDRTGLGLASYEQYF	TGTGCCAGCAGTGATAGGACAGGTCTGGGTCTGGCTTCCTACGAGCAGTACTTC
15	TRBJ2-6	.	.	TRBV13	CASSLLSSGANVLTF	TGTGCCAGCAGCTTACTCAGCTCTGGGGCCAACGTCCTGACTTTC
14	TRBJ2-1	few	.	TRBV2	CASSREQGRNEQFF	TGTGCCAGCAGCCGGGAGCAAGGGAGGAATGAGCAGTTCTTC
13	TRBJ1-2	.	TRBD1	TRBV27	CASSLDRLGGYTF	TGTGCCAGCAGTTTGGACAGGTTGGGTGGCTACACCTTC
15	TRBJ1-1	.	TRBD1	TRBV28	CASSSAGGITTEAFF	TGTGCCAGCAGTTCAGCAGGGGGCATCACCACTGAAGCTTTCTTT
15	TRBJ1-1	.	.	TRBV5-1	CASSLAEAWVTEAFF	TGCGCCAGCAGCTTGGCGGAGGCTTGGGTTACTGAAGCTTTCTTT
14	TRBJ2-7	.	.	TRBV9	CASSPRTEYYEQYF	TGTGCCAGCAGCCCTCGGACAGAATACTACGAGCAGTACTTC
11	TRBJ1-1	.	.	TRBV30	CAWSVASGAFF	TGTGCCTGGAGTGTCGCCTCCGGGGCTTTCTTT
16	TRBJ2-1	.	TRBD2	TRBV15	CATSRESSGRSYEQFF	TGTGCCACCAGCAGAGAGTCCAGCGGGAGGTCCTATGAGCAGTTCTTC
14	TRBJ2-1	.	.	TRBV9	CASSVGAEPHEQFF	TGTGCCAGCAGCGTAGGGGCTGAACCCCATGAGCAGTTCTTC
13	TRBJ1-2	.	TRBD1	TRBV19	CASSRDRDGGYTF	TGTGCCAGTAGTAGGGACAGGGACGGAGGCTACACCTTC
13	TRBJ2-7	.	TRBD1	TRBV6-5	CASRDRGRYEQYF	TGTGCCAGCAGGGACAGGGGGCGTTACGAGCAGTACTTC
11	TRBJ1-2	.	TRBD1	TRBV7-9	CASSWDRGYTF	TGTGCCAGCAGCTGGGACAGAGGCTACACCTTC
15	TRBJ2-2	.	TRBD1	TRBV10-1	CASGGQQGVGGELFF	TGCGCCAGCGGAGGTCAACAGGGGGTCGGCGGGGAGCTGTTTTTT
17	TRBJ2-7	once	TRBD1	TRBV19	CASSILNPGQGMHEQYF	TGTGCCAGTAGTATTCTAAACCCGGGACAGGGAATGCACGAGCAGTACTTC
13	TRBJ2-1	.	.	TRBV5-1	CASSLEGGTPPFF	TGCGCCAGCAGCTTGGAGGGGGGGACTCCCCCGTTCTTC
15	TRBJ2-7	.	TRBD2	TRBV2	CASRKSSGGSYEQYF	TGTGCCAGCAGGAAATCTAGCGGGGGATCCTACGAGCAGTACTTC
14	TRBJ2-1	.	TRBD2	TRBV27	CASRGVAGMGEQFF	TGTGCCAGCAGGGGGGTAGCGGGCATGGGTGAGCAGTTCTTC
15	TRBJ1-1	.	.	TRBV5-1	CASSLRGVMNTEAFF	TGCGCCAGCAGCTTGCGGGGGGTTATGAACACTGAAGCTTTCTTT
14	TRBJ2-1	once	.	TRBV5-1	CASSFRQIGNEQFF	TGCGCCAGCAGCTTTAGACAGATCGGCAATGAGCAGTTCTTC
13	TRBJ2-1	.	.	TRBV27	CASSLSVYNEQFF	TGTGCCAGCAGTTTATCCGTCTACAATGAGCAGTTCTTC
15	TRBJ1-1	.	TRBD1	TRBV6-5	CASSYSSGGSTEAFF	TGTGCCAGCAGTTACTCCTCAGGGGGGAGTACTGAAGCTTTCTTT
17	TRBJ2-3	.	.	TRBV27	CASSLRGGGTSTDTQYF	TGTGCCAGCAGTTTAAGAGGGGGAGGGACTAGCACAGATACGCAGTATTTT
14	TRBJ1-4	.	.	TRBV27	CASSLDRRNEKLFF	TGTGCCAGCAGTTTAGACAGGAGGAATGAAAAACTGTTTTTT
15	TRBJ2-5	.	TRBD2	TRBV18	CASSPSAGGGETQYF	TGTGCCAGCTCACCAAGCGCGGGAGGTGGAGAGACCCAGTACTTC
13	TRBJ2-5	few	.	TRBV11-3	CASSLEGLETQYF	TGTGCCAGCAGCTTAGAGGGCTTAGAGACCCAGTACTTC
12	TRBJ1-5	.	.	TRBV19	CASSMGGQPQHF	TGTGCCAGTAGTATGGGGGGTCAGCCCCAGCATTTT
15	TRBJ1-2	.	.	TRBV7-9	CASPGGTGIGNGYTF	TGTGCCAGCCCCGGTGGTACAGGGATTGGGAATGGCTACACCTTC
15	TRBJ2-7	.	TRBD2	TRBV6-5	CASSPIAGGVGEQYF	TGTGCCAGCAGTCCCATCGCGGGAGGAGTCGGCGAGCAGTACTTC
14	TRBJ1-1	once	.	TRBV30	CAWSDRATSTEAFF	TGTGCCTGGAGTGACAGGGCGACCTCCACTGAAGCTTTCTTT
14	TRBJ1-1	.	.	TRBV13	CASRPGGGLLEAFF	TGTGCCAGCAGACCGGGGGGCGGACTTCTCGAAGCTTTCTTT
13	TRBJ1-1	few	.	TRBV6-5	CASSLTGAGEAFF	TGTGCCAGCAGCTTGACAGGAGCGGGGGAAGCTTTCTTT
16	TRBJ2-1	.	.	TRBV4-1	CASQNLDSNSYNEQFF	TGCGCCAGCCAAAACTTGGACTCGAACTCCTACAATGAGCAGTTCTTC
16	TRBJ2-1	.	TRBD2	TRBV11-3	CASSQYTSGRYNEQFF	TGTGCCAGCAGCCAGTACACTAGCGGACGCTACAATGAGCAGTTCTTC
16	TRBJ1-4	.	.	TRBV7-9	CASSFSGGQGNEKLFF	TGTGCCAGCAGCTTTTCGGGCGGTCAGGGCAATGAAAAACTGTTTTTT
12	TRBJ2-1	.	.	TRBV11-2	CASTEAGIEQFF	TGTGCCAGCACCGAGGCGGGAATCGAGCAGTTCTTC
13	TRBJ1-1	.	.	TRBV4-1	CASSLRSGTEAFF	TGCGCCAGCAGCCTTAGGAGTGGCACTGAAGCTTTCTTT
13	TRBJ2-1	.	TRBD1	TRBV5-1	CASRDRTGSEQFF	TGCGCCAGCAGAGACCGGACAGGGAGTGAGCAGTTCTTC
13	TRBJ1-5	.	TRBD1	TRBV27	CASSPDRNQPQHF	TGTGCCAGCAGCCCGGACAGGAATCAGCCCCAGCATTTT